Listed below are T cell receptor beta chains from one sample, sequenced in a study of T cell changes during pregnancy in multiple sclerosis. Method: immunoSEQ multiplex PCR; TCRdb's copy keeps in-frame clones and lacks some. The sample yields about 110,000 clones, around 90% seen once. The material sequenced was peripheral blood, taken in the third trimester of pregnancy. All receptors derive from a female donor in good health, enrolled as a control in a pregnancy study. Both conserved end residues are part of each CDR3. A D gene is named only where the DNA matches it firmly. Not every row has a clone size; where given, it reads once, few, many or a size class.

clone size,V gene,D gene,J gene,CDR3 protein,CDR3 DNA
-,TRBV5-4,TRBD1,TRBJ2-2,CASAEGAGNTGELFF,TGTGCCAGCGCCGAGGGGGCAGGGAACACCGGGGAACTGTTTTTT
-,TRBV2,-,TRBJ1-1,CASRADRVLNTEAFF,TGTGCCAGCAGGGCGGACAGAGTCTTGAACACTGAAGCTTTCTTT
-,TRBV7-2,-,TRBJ1-4,CASSSVPQGQRWEKLFF,TGTGCCAGCAGCTCCGTTCCTCAGGGCCAGCGATGGGAAAAACTGTTTTTT
-,TRBV6-5,-,TRBJ1-1,CASSQTGATEAFF,TGTGCCAGCAGTCAGACAGGCGCCACTGAAGCTTTCTTT
-,TRBV5-1,TRBD2,TRBJ2-3,CASSFRSGGAGGTDTQYF,TGCGCCAGCAGCTTTCGAAGCGGGGGGGCCGGAGGCACAGATACGCAGTATTTT
-,TRBV29-1,-,TRBJ2-2,CSVDLAGRELFF,TGCAGCGTTGATTTGGCGGGAAGGGAGCTGTTTTTT
-,TRBV4-3,-,TRBJ2-6,CASSHSRDIGKAGANVLTF,TGCGCCAGCAGCCACAGCCGGGACATAGGAAAAGCTGGGGCCAACGTCCTGACTTTC
-,TRBV27,TRBD1,TRBJ1-2,CASSLRGGNYGYTF,TGTGCCAGCAGTTTACGAGGGGGCAACTATGGCTACACCTTC
-,TRBV6-5,TRBD2,TRBJ2-7,CASSPRGGPYEQYF,TGTGCCAGCAGCCCCCGGGGGGGACCCTACGAGCAGTACTTC
-,TRBV7-8,-,TRBJ1-3,CASSSQARPGNTIYF,TGTGCCAGCAGCTCTCAGGCGAGACCCGGAAACACCATATATTTT
once,TRBV6-5,TRBD1,TRBJ1-2,CASSSWDRERGYTF,TGTGCCAGCAGTTCTTGGGACAGGGAAAGGGGCTACACCTTC
once,TRBV15,TRBD2,TRBJ2-7,CATSRASGTGGVYEQYF,TGTGCCACCAGCAGAGCATCCGGGACGGGGGGTGTATACGAGCAGTACTTC
-,TRBV4-3,-,TRBJ1-2,CASSREGGYTF,TGCGCCAGCAGCCGGGAGGGTGGCTACACCTTC
-,TRBV23-1,-,TRBJ1-5,CASSQTPGVKCNQPQHF,TGCGCCAGCAGTCAAACTCCAGGGGTTAAATGCAATCAGCCCCAGCATTTT